The T cell receptor beta chain under discussion was sequenced for a study of blood T cell repertoires in COVID-19. Study as a whole: Italy, Spain and the United States were the sources of the convalescent and acute COVID-19 samples. T cells, B-cell-depleted T cells, or PBMCs supplied cDNA or gDNA.

Germline V gives CDR1 MNHEY, CDR2 SVGAGI. The CDR3 covers 11 residues. The ends were cut back, 6 bases at V and 7 bases at J, with 8 bases in the middle. In the authors' workflow: The assay estimated nucleated cells by amplifying reference gene primers. Sequenced by immunoSEQ multiplex PCR; TCRdb stores in-frame clones only, minus some. The V and J calls and clone size are taken from that table; D and trimming were inferred from the DNA. This table has roughly 110,000 clones, about 90% appearing once. J is TRBJ2-3 and V is TRBV6-5, with no clear D. The sample was peripheral blood. This receptor was obtained from a young woman with acute or convalescent COVID-19. The CDR3 nucleotides are TGTGCCAGCAGCATAGTTCATACGCAGTATTTT. It is translated as CASSIVHTQYF.